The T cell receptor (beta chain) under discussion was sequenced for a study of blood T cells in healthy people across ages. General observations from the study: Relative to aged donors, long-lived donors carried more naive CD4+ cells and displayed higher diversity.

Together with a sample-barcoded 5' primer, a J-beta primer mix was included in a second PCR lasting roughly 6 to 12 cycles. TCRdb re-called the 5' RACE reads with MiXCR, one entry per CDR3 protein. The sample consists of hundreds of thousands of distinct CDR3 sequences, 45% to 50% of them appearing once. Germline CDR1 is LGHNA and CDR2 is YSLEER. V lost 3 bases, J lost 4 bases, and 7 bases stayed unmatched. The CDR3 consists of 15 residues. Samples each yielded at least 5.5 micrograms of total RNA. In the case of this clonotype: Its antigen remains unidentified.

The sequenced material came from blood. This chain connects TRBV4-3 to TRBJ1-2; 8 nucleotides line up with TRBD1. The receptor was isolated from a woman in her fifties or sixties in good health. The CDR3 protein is CASSQQTGAPYGYTF. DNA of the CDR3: TGCGCCAGCAGCCAGCAGACAGGGGCACCCTATGGCTACACCTTC.